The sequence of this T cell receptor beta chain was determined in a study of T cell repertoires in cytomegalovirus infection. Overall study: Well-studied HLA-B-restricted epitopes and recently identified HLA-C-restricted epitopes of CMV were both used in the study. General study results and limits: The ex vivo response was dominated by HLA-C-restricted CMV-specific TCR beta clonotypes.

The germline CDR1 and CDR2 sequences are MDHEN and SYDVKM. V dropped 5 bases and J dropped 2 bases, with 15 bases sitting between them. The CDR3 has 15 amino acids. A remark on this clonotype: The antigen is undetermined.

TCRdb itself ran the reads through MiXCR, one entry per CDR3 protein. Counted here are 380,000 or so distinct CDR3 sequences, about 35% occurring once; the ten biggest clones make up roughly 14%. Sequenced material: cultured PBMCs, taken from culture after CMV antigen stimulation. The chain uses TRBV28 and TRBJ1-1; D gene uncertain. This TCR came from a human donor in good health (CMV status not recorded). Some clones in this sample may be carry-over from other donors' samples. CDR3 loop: CASSPPPQINTEAFF. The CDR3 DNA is TGTGCCAGCAGTCCCCCCCCGCAGATCAACACTGAAGCTTTCTTT.